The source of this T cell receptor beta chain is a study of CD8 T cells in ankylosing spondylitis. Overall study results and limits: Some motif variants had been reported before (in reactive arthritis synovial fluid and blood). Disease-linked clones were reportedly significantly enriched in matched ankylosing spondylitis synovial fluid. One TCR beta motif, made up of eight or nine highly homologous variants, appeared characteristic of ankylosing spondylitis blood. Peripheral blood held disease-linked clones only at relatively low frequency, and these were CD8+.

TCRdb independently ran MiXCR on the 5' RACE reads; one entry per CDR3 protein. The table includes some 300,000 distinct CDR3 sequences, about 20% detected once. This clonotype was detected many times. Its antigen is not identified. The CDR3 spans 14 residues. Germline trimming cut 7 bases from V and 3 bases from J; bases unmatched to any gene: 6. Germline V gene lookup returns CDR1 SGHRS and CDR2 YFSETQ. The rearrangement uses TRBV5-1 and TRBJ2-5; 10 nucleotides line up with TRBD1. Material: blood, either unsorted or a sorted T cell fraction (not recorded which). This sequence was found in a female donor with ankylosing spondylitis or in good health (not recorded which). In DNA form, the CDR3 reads TGCGCCAGCCGAGAGACAGGGGGCGAAGAGACCCAGTACTTC. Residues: CASRETGGEETQYF.